The following is a T cell receptor (beta chain) sequence with its context. Assay: immunoSEQ multiplex PCR; the TCRdb copy retains only in-frame clones and omits some. The table lists over 250,000 clones, approximately 88% of them singletons. This entry belongs to a study of blood T cell repertoires in COVID-19. This CDR3 is 15 amino acids long. The ends were cut back, 0 bases at V and 8 bases at J, with 12 bases in the middle. The V gene's germline CDR1 is SGHRS and CDR2 YFSETQ. Sequencing was carried out using PBMCs or T cells enriched from blood (not recorded which). The chain recombines TRBV5-1 with TRBJ1-6; D is unclear. The receptor's source is a woman aged 18-30 years who had recovered from COVID-19. DNA for the CDR3: TGCGCCAGCAGCTTGGAAGAGAACCCCGATTCACCCCTCCACTTT. Translation gives CASSLEENPDSPLHF.